The next 17 T cell receptor beta chains were all read from a single sample in a study of beta chain features in type 1 diabetes. Study-level points and caveats: Researchers report that Type 1 diabetes patients had moderately but significantly shorter TCRB CDR3s across all four CD4+ subsets.

These receptors' antigens are unknown. Sequencing targeted expressed TCRB transcripts, as all isolated RNA had been reverse transcribed. Assay: immunoSEQ multiplex PCR; the TCRdb copy retains only in-frame clones and omits some. Among approximately 250,000 clones listed, approximately 16% were seen once. Sequenced material: naive CD4+ T cells from blood. Receptors originate from a young man with type 1 diabetes.

This clone has only a few counts. At the DNA level, this CDR3 is encoded by other sequences in the same sample as well. The chain recombines TRBV7-2 with TRBJ2-3, with unresolved D. Trimming removed 8 bases at V and 0 bases at J, with 3 bases between. Germline loops: CDR1 SGHTA, CDR2 FQGNSA. The CDR3 runs to 11 residues. The chain's CDR3 is CASSSTDTQYF. As DNA, the CDR3 is TGTGCCAGCTCAAGCACAGATACGCAGTATTTT.

The rearrangement joins TRBV19 to TRBJ2-5; D uncertain. V was trimmed by 5 bases and J by 2 bases, leaving 12 bases between them. CDR1 is LNHDA, CDR2 SQIVND, per germline (reference sequence). The CDR3 extends over 14 amino acids. The CDR3 spells CASSPSIVQETQYF. CDR3 in DNA: TGTGCCAGTAGTCCGTCCATAGTTCAAGAGACCCAGTACTTC.

This clone was counted between two and nine times. V and J are TRBV9 and TRBJ1-2; a weak D match, TRBD1 (5 bases). Looked up from germline, CDR1 is SGDLS and CDR2 is YYNGEE. The CDR3 spans 14 residues. The V and J ends lost 0 bases and 7 bases respectively, with 13 bases between them. CDR3 DNA: TGTGCCAGCAGCGTAGATCCAGGGTCAGGTGGCTACACCTTC. It specifies CASSVDPGSGGYTF.

A few counts support this clone. The genes are TRBV27 and TRBJ2-5; 8 nucleotides align to TRBD1. V gave up 4 bases and J gave up 5 bases; unmatched junction bases: 6. Per the germline V gene, CDR1 is MNHEY and CDR2 is SMNVEV (reference sequence). CDR3 length: 14 residues. The CDR3 spells CASSSGDRLETQYF. CDR3 bases: TGTGCCAGCAGTTCCGGGGACAGGTTGGAGACCCAGTACTTC.

The chain recombines TRBV30 with TRBJ2-6, with 7 bases identical to TRBD1. The CDR3 sequence is 18 residues long. Trimming took 0 bases from V and 0 from J; bases not matched to a gene: 8. Germline loops: CDR1 GTSNPN, CDR2 SVGIG (reference sequence). CDR3 DNA: TGTGCCTGGAGTGTACGGAGGACAGGTTACTCTGGGGCCAACGTCCTGACTTTC. It codes for CAWSVRRTGYSGANVLTF.

In this sample, this clone turned up a few times. V and J are TRBV7-9 and TRBJ2-7; the match to TRBD1 covers 7 bases. This CDR3 is built from 18 residues. V lost 2 bases and J lost 0; bases outside the gene matches: 13. Germline V gene sequence: CDR1 SEHNR, CDR2 FQNEAQ (reference sequence). CDR3 loop: CASSLSPLGTASSYEQYF. CDR3 sequence (DNA): TGTGCCAGCAGCTTAAGTCCCCTAGGGACAGCAAGCTCCTACGAGCAGTACTTC.

This clone was counted only a few times. The chain employs TRBV7-9 and TRBJ2-7; D may be TRBD1 (5 bases). V lost 1 base to trimming and J lost 6 bases, with 7 bases between them. There are 12 residues in the CDR3. Germline V gene sequence: CDR1 SEHNR, CDR2 FQNEAQ (reference sequence). The CDR3 bases are TGTGCCAGCAGCTTAGTCAGGGTCGAGCAGTACTTC. Translated: CASSLVRVEQYF.

V is TRBV30 and J is TRBJ2-1; D is unclear. The CDR3 runs to 12 residues. Germline CDR1 reads GTSNPN; CDR2 reads SVGIG (reference sequence). Trimming pared 0 bases from V and 6 bases from J, leaving 6 bases between. CDR3 amino acids: CAWSVRFNEQFF. The CDR3 region has the DNA TGTGCCTGGAGTGTTAGGTTCAATGAGCAGTTCTTC. Filled out from reference TRBV30 and TRBJ2-1, the complete variable domain reads SQTIHQWPATLVQPVGSPLSLECTVEGTSNPNLYWYRQAAGRGLQLLFYSVGIGQISSEVPQNLSASRPQDRQFILSSKKLLLSDSGFYLCAWSVRFNEQFFGPGTRLTVL.

This sequence joins TRBV20-1 and TRBJ2-7; D ambiguous. This CDR3 contains 10 residues. The germline V and J ends were trimmed by 3 bases and 7 bases, with 7 bases remaining between them. From germline, CDR1 is DFQATT and CDR2 SNEGSKA (reference sequence). The CDR3 bases are TGCAGTGCTAGGGACCGGGAGCAGTACTTC. Translating gives CSARDREQYF.

This sequence joins TRBV5-1 and TRBJ2-1; no firm D call. Trimming cost V 1 base and J 5 bases, with 16 bases left between them. The CDR3 runs 16 residues. From germline, CDR1 is SGHRS and CDR2 YFSETQ. The DNA for the CDR3 is TGCGCCAGCAGCTTGCTCCCAATTGGTAGCAACAATGAGCAGTTCTTC. Residues: CASSLLPIGSNNEQFF. The whole variable domain, remainder taken from reference TRBV5-1 and TRBJ2-1, is KAGVTQTPRYLIKTRGQQVTLSCSPISGHRSVSWYQQTPGQGLQFLFEYFSETQRNKGNFPGRFSGRQFSNSRSEMNVSTLELGDSALYLCASSLLPIGSNNEQFFGPGTRLTVL.

The table lists this clone with a few counts. V is TRBV30 and J is TRBJ2-3; 9 bases align to TRBD2. CDR1 and CDR2 (germline): GTSNPN, SVGIG (reference sequence). This CDR3 has 13 residues. The V segment lost 2 bases and the J segment 4 bases; nucleotides outside the gene matches: 1. CDR3 nucleotides: TGTGCCTGGAGTCGACTAGCGGCAGATACGCAGTATTTT. Translated, it gives CAWSRLAADTQYF. Variable domain in full (rest from reference TRBV30 and TRBJ2-3): SQTIHQWPATLVQPVGSPLSLECTVEGTSNPNLYWYRQAAGRGLQLLFYSVGIGQISSEVPQNLSASRPQDRQFILSSKKLLLSDSGFYLCAWSRLAADTQYFGPGTRLTVL.

The chain employs TRBV7-9 and TRBJ2-2; D is unclear. Between the trimmed V and J ends, which lost 5 bases and 9 bases, there was a span of 10 bases. The CDR3 consists of 12 residues. CDR1 is SEHNR, CDR2 FQNEAQ, per germline (reference sequence). The CDR3 region is CASSPMAWELFF. CDR3 bases: TGTGCCAGCAGCCCGATGGCCTGGGAGCTGTTTTTT.

The table lists this clone with a few counts. V is TRBV9 and J is TRBJ2-7; no reliable D call. Germline V gene sequence: CDR1 SGDLS, CDR2 YYNGEE. There are 16 residues in the CDR3. V lost 0 bases, J lost 4 bases, and 17 bases lay in between. The CDR3 reads CASSVGLRTQGYEQYF. The CDR3 coding sequence is TGTGCCAGCAGCGTAGGCTTACGGACGCAAGGGTACGAGCAGTACTTC.

This clone was seen more than once but under ten times. This chain links TRBV15 with TRBJ2-2; TRBD1 aligns across 7 bases. With 1 base clipped from V and 8 bases from J, the junction kept 13 bases outside the gene matches. CDR1 and CDR2 (germline): LNHNV, YYDKDF (reference sequence). The CDR3 sequence is 17 residues long. CDR3 sequence: CATSRARGPRTPGELFF. The CDR3 bases are TGTGCCACCAGCAGAGCGAGGGGGCCCCGAACACCGGGGGAGCTGTTTTTT.

This CDR3 reads CASSNGGESNQPQHF. DNA of the CDR3: TGTGCCAGCAGTAACGGGGGCGAGAGCAATCAGCCCCAGCATTTT. This sequence joins TRBV6-5 and TRBJ1-5; maybe TRBD1 (6 bases). The CDR3 runs to 15 residues. With 5 bases removed from V and 1 base from J, the gap between germline ends came to 12 bases. The germline V gene has CDR1 MNHEY and CDR2 SVGAGI.

This clone was seen only a few times. The rearrangement joins TRBV29-1 to TRBJ2-3, with 11 bases matching TRBD2. The CDR3 loop spans 13 amino acids. CDR1 and CDR2 from the germline V gene are SQVTM and ANQGSEA. V was pared by 7 bases and J by 6 bases, with 6 bases of the junction left unmatched. CDR3 residues: CSATSGSLDTQYF. The CDR3 nucleotides are TGCAGCGCAACTAGCGGGAGTCTGGATACGCAGTATTTT.

A few counts support this clone. V gene TRBV6-1 combines with J gene TRBJ1-5; TRBD1 might be the D (6 bases). The V gene lost 5 bases and the J gene lost 2 bases, with 10 bases spanning the gap. The CDR3 is 14 amino acids. Germline-derived CDR1 and CDR2 are MNHNS and SASEGT. CDR3 amino acids: CASSSRQGNQPQHF. CDR3 DNA: TGTGCCAGCAGTTCTAGACAGGGCAATCAGCCCCAGCATTTT.